This TCR beta chain stems from a study of blood T cell repertoires in COVID-19. Study details: The origin of the acute and convalescent COVID-19 samples was the United States, Italy and Spain.

The authors' processing: It was from reference gene primer amplification that nucleated cell counts were estimated. Sequencing was performed with immunoSEQ multiplex PCR; in TCRdb, only in-frame clones are kept and a portion is missing. The V and J calls and the clone size are those of that table, but D and trimming were determined from the DNA. The sample consists of 150,000 or so clones, around four fifths of them appearing once. Germline loops: CDR1 GTSNPN, CDR2 SVGIG (reference sequence). CDR3 size: 12 residues. V was clipped by 4 bases and J by 7 bases, with 13 bases between them. All enrollees were about 18 to 89 years old and from roughly 26 US areas. Clinical history as reported by participants underpinned cohort assignment.

J is TRBJ1-2 and V is TRBV30, with D maybe TRBD1 (6 bases). Sequencing was carried out using PBMCs or T cells enriched from blood (not recorded which). The sequence came from a man in his sixties or seventies who had been exposed to COVID-19. In DNA form, the CDR3 reads TGTGCCTGGATTGGAAACAGGGCTGGCTACACCTTC. The encoded protein is CAWIGNRAGYTF.